The source of this TCR beta chain is a study of blood T cells in healthy people across ages. Study details: About one barcoded beta molecule was captured per two T cells (by template switching). Study-wide results and limits: Whereas aged donors had fewer naive CD4+ cells, long-lived donors had more of them and higher diversity.

PBMCs were isolated at a quantity of at least 7 million per sample. For this clonotype: Its antigen is still unknown. Germline is not matched at one junction end, which may reflect a read error.

PCR was performed a second time for about 7 to 11 cycles using a sample-barcoded 5' primer and a J-beta primer mix. In TCRdb, the 5' RACE reads were re-called with MiXCR into one record per CDR3 protein. The table shows 600,000 to 800,000 distinct CDR3 sequences, with 52% occurring only once. Per the germline V gene, CDR1 is SGHTA and CDR2 is FQGNSA. The CDR3 covers 16 residues. The chain recombines TRBV7-2 with TRBJ2-3; perhaps TRBD1 as D (6 bases). This sequence originates from a woman of 80 years or more in good health. The sequenced material came from blood. The CDR3 loop reads CAGRGRGGSSTDTQYF. DNA of the CDR3: TGTGCCGGCAGGGGCCGGGGCGGGTCTAGCACAGATACGCAGTATTTT. Full variable domain (rest looked up from reference TRBV7-2 and TRBJ2-3): GAGVSQSPSNKVTEKGKDVELRCDPISGHTALYWYRQSLGQGLEFLIYFQGNSAPDKSGLPSDRFSAERTGGSVSTLTIQRTQQEDSAVYLCAGRGRGGSSTDTQYFGPGTRLTVL.